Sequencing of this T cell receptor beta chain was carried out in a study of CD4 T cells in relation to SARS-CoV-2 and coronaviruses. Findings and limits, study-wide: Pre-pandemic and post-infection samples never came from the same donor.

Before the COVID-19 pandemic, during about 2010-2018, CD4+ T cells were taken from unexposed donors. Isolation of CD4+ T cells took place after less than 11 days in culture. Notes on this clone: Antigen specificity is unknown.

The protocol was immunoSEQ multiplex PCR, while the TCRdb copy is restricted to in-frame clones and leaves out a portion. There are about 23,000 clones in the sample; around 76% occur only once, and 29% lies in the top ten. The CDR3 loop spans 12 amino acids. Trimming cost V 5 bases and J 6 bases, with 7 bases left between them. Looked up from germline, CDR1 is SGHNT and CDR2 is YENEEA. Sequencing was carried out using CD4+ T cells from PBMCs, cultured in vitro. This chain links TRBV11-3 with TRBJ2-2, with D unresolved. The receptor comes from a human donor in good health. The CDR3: CASSLSPGELFF. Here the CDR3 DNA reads TGTGCCAGCAGCCTTAGTCCCGGGGAGCTGTTTTTT.